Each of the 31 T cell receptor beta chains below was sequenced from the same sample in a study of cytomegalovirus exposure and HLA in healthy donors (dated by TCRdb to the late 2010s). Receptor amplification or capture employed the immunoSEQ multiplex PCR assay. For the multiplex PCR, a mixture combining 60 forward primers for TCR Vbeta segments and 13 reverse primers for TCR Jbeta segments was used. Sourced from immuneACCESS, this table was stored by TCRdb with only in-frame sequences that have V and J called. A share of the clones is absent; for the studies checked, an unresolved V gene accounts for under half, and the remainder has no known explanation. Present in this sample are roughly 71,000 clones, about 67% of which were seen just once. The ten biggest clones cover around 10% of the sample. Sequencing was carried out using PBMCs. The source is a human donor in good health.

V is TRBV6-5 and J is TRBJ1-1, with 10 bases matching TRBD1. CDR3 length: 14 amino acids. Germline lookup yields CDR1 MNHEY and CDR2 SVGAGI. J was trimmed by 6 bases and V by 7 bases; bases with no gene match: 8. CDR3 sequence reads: CASTTDRGPAEAFF. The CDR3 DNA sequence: TGTGCCAGCACCACTGACAGGGGGCCCGCTGAAGCTTTCTTT.

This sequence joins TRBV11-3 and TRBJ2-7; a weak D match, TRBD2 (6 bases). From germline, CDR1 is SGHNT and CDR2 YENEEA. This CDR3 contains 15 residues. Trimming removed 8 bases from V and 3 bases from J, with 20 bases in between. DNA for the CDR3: TGTGCCAGCTCAATCGCCGGGAGCCCATTCTACGAGCAGTACTTC. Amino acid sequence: CASSIAGSPFYEQYF.

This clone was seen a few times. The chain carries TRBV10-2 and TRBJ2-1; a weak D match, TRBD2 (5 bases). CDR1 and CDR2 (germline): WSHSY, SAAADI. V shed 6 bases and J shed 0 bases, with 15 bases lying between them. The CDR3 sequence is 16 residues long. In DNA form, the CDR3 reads TGCGCCAGCAGAGACCAGCAGCGGAACTCCTACAATGAGCAGTTCTTC. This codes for CASRDQQRNSYNEQFF.

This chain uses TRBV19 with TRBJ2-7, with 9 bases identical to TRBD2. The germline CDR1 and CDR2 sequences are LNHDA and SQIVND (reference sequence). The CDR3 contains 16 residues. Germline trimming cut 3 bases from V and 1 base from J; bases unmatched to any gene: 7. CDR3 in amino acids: CASSMDGTSGSYEQYF. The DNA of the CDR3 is TGTGCCAGTAGTATGGATGGAACTAGCGGGTCCTACGAGCAGTACTTC.

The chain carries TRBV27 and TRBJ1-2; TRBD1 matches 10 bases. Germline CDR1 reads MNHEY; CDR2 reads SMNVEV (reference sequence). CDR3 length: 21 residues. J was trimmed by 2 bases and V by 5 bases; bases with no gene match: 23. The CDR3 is CASSTLRPTGTGALPNYGYTF. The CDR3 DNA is TGTGCCAGCAGTACCCTGAGGCCGACCGGGACAGGGGCACTCCCCAACTATGGCTACACCTTC.

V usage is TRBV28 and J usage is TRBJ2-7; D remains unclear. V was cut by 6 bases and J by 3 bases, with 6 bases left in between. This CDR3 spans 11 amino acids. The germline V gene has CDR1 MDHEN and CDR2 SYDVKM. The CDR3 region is CASSQNYEQYF. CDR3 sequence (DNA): TGTGCCAGCAGCCAAAACTACGAGCAGTACTTC.

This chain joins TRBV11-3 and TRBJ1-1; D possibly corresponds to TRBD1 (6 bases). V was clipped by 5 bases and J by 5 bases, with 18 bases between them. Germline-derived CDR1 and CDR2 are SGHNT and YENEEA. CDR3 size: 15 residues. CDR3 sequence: CASSEEGGVGTEAFF. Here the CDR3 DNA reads TGTGCCAGCAGCGAAGAAGGGGGGGTGGGGACTGAAGCTTTCTTT. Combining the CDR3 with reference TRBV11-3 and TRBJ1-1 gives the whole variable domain EAGVVQSPRYKIIEKKQPVAFWCNPISGHNTLYWYLQNLGQGPELLIRYENEEAVDDSQLPKDRFSAERLKGVDSTLKIQPAELGDSAVYLCASSEEGGVGTEAFFGQGTRLTVV.

CDR3 coding DNA: TGTGCCTGCGAACAGGGCAGGACTGAAGCTTTCTTT. It codes for CACEQGRTEAFF. This chain uses TRBV2 with TRBJ1-1, with a tentative D call TRBD1 (6 bases). Germline CDR1 and CDR2: SNHLY and FYNNEI. Trimming took off 11 bases at V and 5 bases at J, with 15 bases between the two ends. The CDR3 totals 12 residues.

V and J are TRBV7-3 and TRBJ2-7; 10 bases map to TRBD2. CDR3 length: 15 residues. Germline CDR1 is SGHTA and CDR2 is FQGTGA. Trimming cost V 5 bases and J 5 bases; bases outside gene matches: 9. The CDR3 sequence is CASSPSGRRNDEQYF. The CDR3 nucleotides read TGTGCCAGCAGCCCTAGCGGGAGAAGAAACGACGAGCAGTACTTC.

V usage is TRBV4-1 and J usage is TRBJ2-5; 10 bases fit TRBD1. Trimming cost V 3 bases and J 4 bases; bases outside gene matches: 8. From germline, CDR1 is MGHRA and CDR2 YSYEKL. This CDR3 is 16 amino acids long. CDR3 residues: CASSQSGTGVRETQYF. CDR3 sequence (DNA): TGCGCCAGCAGCCAGTCCGGGACAGGGGTTCGAGAGACCCAGTACTTC.

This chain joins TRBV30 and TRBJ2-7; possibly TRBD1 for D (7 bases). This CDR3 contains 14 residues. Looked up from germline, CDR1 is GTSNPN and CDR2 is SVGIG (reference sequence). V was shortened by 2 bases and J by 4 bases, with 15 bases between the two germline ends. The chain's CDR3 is CAWSRKGAGYEQYF. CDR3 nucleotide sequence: TGTGCCTGGAGTAGAAAGGGGGCGGGATACGAGCAGTACTTC.

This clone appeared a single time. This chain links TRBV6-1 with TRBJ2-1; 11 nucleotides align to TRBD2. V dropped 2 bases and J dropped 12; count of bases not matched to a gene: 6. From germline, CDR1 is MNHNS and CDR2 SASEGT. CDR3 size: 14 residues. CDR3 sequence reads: CASSESTSGSPQFF. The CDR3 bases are TGTGCCAGCAGTGAATCAACTAGCGGGAGTCCGCAGTTCTTC.

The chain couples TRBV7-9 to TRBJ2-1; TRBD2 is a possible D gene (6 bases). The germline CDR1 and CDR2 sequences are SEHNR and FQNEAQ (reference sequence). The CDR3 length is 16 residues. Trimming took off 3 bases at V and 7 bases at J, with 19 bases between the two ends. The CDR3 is CASSLGLTLGQNEQFF. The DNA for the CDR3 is TGTGCCAGCAGCTTGGGACTTACATTGGGTCAGAATGAGCAGTTCTTC.

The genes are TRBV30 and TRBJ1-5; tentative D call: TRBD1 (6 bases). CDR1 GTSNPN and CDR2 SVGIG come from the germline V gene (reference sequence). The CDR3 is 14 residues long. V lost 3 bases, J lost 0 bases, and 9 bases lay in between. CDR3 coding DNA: TGTGCCTGGAGAGGGGGGGATAGCAATCAGCCCCAGCATTTT. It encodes CAWRGGDSNQPQHF. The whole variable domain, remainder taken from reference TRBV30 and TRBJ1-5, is SQTIHQWPATLVQPVGSPLSLECTVEGTSNPNLYWYRQAAGRGLQLLFYSVGIGQISSEVPQNLSASRPQDRQFILSSKKLLLSDSGFYLCAWRGGDSNQPQHFGDGTRLSIL.

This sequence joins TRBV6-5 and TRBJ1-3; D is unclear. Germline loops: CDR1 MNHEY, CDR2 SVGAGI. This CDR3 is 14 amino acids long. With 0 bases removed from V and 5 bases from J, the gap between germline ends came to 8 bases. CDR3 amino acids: CASSYSFGRNTIYF. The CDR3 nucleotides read TGTGCCAGCAGTTACTCTTTCGGGAGAAACACCATATATTTT.

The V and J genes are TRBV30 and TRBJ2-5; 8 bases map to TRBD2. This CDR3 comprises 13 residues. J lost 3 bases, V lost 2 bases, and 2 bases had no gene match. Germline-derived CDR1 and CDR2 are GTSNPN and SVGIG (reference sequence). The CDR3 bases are TGTGCCTGGAGTAGCGGGGGTGAAGAGACCCAGTACTTC. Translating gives CAWSSGGEETQYF.

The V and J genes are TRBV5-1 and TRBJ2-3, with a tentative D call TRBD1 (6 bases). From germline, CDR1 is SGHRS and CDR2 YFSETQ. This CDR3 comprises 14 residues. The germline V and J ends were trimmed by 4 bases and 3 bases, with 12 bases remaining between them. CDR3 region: CASSLRQETDTQYF. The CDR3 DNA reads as TGCGCCAGCAGCCTTAGACAGGAGACAGATACGCAGTATTTT.

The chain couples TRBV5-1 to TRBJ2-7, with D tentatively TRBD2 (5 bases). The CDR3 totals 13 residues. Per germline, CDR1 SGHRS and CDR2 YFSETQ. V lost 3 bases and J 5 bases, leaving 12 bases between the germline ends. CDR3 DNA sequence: TGCGCCAGCAGCTGGCGTGGAGGTAACGAGCAGTACTTC. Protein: CASSWRGGNEQYF.

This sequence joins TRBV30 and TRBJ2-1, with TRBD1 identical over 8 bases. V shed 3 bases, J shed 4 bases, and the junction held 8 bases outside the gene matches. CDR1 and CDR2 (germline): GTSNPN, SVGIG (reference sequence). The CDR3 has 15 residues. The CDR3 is CAWRGQVSLYNEQFF. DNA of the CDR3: TGTGCCTGGAGGGGACAGGTCTCCCTATACAATGAGCAGTTCTTC.

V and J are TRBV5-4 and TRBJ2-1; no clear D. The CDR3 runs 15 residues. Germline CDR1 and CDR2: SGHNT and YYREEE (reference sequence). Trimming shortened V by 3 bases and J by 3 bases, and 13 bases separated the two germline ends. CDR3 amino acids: CASSSPTRFYNEQFF. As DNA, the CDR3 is TGTGCCAGCAGCTCGCCCACAAGATTCTACAATGAGCAGTTCTTC.

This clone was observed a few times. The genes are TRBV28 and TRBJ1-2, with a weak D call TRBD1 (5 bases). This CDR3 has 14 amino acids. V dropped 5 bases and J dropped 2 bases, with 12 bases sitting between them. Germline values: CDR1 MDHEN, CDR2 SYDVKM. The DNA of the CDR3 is TGTGCCAGCAGTCTTTTTCAGGGAAACTATGGCTACACCTTC. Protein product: CASSLFQGNYGYTF.

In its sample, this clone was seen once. The CDR3 region is CSATDRGEQFF. The CDR3 nucleotides read TGCAGTGCCACCGACAGGGGTGAGCAGTTCTTC. This chain uses TRBV20-1 with TRBJ2-1; TRBD1 agrees at 8 bases. Unmatched junction bases numbered 4, after V lost 6 bases and J lost 9 bases. In germline, CDR1 is DFQATT, CDR2 SNEGSKA (reference sequence). The CDR3 sequence is 11 residues long.

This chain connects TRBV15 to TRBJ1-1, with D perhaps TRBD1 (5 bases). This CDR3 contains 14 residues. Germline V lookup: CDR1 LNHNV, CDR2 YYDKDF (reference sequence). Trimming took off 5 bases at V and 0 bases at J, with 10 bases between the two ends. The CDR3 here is CATSERQMNTEAFF. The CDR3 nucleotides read TGTGCCACCAGCGAACGACAGATGAACACTGAAGCTTTCTTT.

The CDR3 region is CAISLKRGSQETQYF. The CDR3 DNA follows: TGTGCCATCTCCCTGAAGAGGGGGTCCCAAGAGACCCAGTACTTC. V is TRBV7-9 and J is TRBJ2-5; the D gene is possibly TRBD1 (6 bases). Germline V lookup: CDR1 SEHNR, CDR2 FQNEAQ (reference sequence). The CDR3 covers 15 residues. V was shortened by 10 bases and J by 1 base, with 19 bases between the two germline ends.

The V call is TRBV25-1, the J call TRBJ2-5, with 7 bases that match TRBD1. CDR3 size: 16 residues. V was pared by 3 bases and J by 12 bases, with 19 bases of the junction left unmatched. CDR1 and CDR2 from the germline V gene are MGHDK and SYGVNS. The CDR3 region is CASSDMGTDFPSREYF. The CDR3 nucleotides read TGTGCCAGCAGTGACATGGGGACAGACTTTCCAAGCAGGGAGTACTTC.

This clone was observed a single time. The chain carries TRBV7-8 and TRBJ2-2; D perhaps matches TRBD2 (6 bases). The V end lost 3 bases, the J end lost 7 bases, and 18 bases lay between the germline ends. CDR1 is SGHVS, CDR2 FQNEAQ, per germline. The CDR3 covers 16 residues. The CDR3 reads CASSFWRGPEGGELFF. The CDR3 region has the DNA TGTGCCAGCAGCTTTTGGAGGGGACCAGAAGGCGGGGAGCTGTTTTTT.

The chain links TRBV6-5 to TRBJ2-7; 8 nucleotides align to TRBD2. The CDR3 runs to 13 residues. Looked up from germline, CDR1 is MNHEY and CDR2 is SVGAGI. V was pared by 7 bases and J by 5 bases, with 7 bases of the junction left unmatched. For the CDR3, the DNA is TGTGCCAGCAAAAGAAGCGGGAGCCACGAGCAGTACTTC. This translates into CASKRSGSHEQYF.

The CDR3 is CASSVGTGGGTQYF. The CDR3 coding sequence is TGTGCCAGCAGCGTTGGGACAGGGGGTGGTACGCAGTATTTT. V usage is TRBV9 and J usage is TRBJ2-3; 11 positions match TRBD1. The CDR3 spans 14 residues. Germline V gene data show CDR1 as SGDLS and CDR2 as YYNGEE. The trim removed 2 bases at V and 8 bases at J, leaving 4 bases unmatched. Filled out from reference TRBV9 and TRBJ2-3, the complete variable domain reads DSGVTQTPKHLITATGQRVTLRCSPRSGDLSVYWYQQSLDQGLQFLIQYYNGEERAKGNILERFSAQQFPDLHSELNLSSLELGDSALYFCASSVGTGGGTQYFGPGTRLTVL.

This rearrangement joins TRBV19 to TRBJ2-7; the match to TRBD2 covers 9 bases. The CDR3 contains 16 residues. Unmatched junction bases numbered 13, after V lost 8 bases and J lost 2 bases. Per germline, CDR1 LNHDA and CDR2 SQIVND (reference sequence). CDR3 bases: TGTGCCAGTTCTCTTAGCGGGAGCCCAACTACCTACGAGCAGTACTTC. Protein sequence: CASSLSGSPTTYEQYF.

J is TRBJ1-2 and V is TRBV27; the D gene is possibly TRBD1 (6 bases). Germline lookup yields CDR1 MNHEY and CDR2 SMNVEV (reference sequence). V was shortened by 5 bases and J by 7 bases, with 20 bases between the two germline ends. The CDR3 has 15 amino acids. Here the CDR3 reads CASSPAGQSIGGYTF. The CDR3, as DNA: TGTGCCAGCAGTCCCGCCGGACAGAGTATAGGTGGCTACACCTTC.

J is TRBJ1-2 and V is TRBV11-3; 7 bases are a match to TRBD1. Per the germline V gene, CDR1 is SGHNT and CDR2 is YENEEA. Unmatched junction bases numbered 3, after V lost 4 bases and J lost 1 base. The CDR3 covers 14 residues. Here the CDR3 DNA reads TGTGCCAGCAGCTCAGGGGGAAATAACTATGGCTACACCTTC. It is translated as CASSSGGNNYGYTF.